A selection of T cell receptor beta chains follows, all from one sample in a study of blood T cell repertoires in COVID-19. Using immunoSEQ multiplex PCR, the repertoire was profiled, and TCRdb retains in-frame clones only, with some absent. The table has 260,000 or so clones, roughly 87% seen once; the top ten hold less than 10%. Material for sequencing was peripheral blood. These receptors were obtained from a man aged 18 to 30 with active or convalescent COVID-19. CDR3s include the opening cysteine and the closing phenylalanine or tryptophan. D genes are given only for firm matches. Clone size is stated in some rows and not others, as once, few, many or a class when expanded.

D gene	clone size	J gene	CDR3 length	V gene	CDR3 DNA	CDR3 protein
NA	NA	TRBJ1-2	13	TRBV7-2	TGTGCCAGCAGCCAACGGGGAGGCTATGGCTACACCTTC	CASSQRGGYGYTF
NA	NA	TRBJ1-5	17	TRBV7-8	TGTGCCAGCAGCTCCCGCCCCGCCGGGACAAAGTTTCAGCCCCAGCATTTT	CASSSRPAGTKFQPQHF
NA	NA	TRBJ1-1	17	TRBV3-1/TRBV3-2	TGTGCCAGCAGCCAAGGGGCCTACCAGGGGATGAACACTGAAGCTTTCTTT	CASSQGAYQGMNTEAFF
NA	NA	TRBJ2-5	16	TRBV14	TGTGCCAGCAGCCAAGATCGCGGGACCCCCTTTAGGGCCCAGTACTTC	CASSQDRGTPFRAQYF
NA	NA	TRBJ1-5	15	TRBV7-2	TGTGCCAGCAGCTTAGTTAGGGGTAGCAATCAGCCCCAGCATTTT	CASSLVRGSNQPQHF
TRBD1	NA	TRBJ1-5	13	TRBV6-6	TGTGCCAGCAGCCGGGACAGGACTCAGCCCCAGCATTTT	CASSRDRTQPQHF
NA	NA	TRBJ1-6	20	TRBV19	TGTGCCAGTAGTCGAGCCCTCACCGGTCGTGCTTGGGCAGCTAATTCACCCCTCCACTTT	CASSRALTGRAWAANSPLHF
NA	NA	TRBJ2-7	15	TRBV19	TGTGCCAGTAGTCCTTGGGGGGAACATATCTACGAGCAGTACTTC	CASSPWGEHIYEQYF
NA	NA	TRBJ2-2	15	TRBV25-1	TGTGCCAGCAGTTCTAGGAGTTCGAACACCGGGGAGCTGTTTTTT	CASSSRSSNTGELFF
TRBD1	NA	TRBJ1-2	18	TRBV5-1	TGCGCCAGCAGCCTACTAAATACAGGGGGCCCCCTCGACTATGGCTACACCTTC	CASSLLNTGGPLDYGYTF
NA	NA	TRBJ1-2	12	TRBV5-6	TGTGCCAGCACTTCCCCTGGAGATGGCTACACCTTC	CASTSPGDGYTF
TRBD1	once	TRBJ2-5	15	TRBV6-5	TGTGCCAGCAGTTATCTGGACAGGGGGTCGGAGACCCAGTACTTC	CASSYLDRGSETQYF
NA	NA	TRBJ2-2	14	TRBV18	TGTGCCAGCGGAGGGGGCGTGAACACCGGGGAGCTGTTTTTT	CASGGGVNTGELFF
TRBD1	NA	TRBJ2-7	16	TRBV5-1	TGCGCCAGCAGCATAGGGACAGGGGCGAACGTCCGCGAGCAGTACTTC	CASSIGTGANVREQYF
NA	NA	TRBJ1-1	15	TRBV7-8	TGTGCCAGCAGCACTTCACAGGGCGTGAACACTGAAGCTTTCTTT	CASSTSQGVNTEAFF
TRBD1	NA	TRBJ2-4	15	TRBV15	TGTGCCACCAGCGGCGTTACAGGGGGCAAAAACATTCAGTACTTC	CATSGVTGGKNIQYF
NA	NA	TRBJ1-3	12	TRBV29-1	TGCAGCGTTATATTAGCTGGAAACACCATATATTTT	CSVILAGNTIYF
NA	NA	TRBJ2-7	13	TRBV6-2/TRBV6-3	TGTGCCAGCAGTTACTCGAGGTTGCACGAGCAGTACTTC	CASSYSRLHEQYF
NA	NA	TRBJ2-7	16	TRBV4-1	TGCGCCAGCAGCCAAGAAGTGGCGGGTCCGAACTACGAGCAGTACTTC	CASSQEVAGPNYEQYF
TRBD2	NA	TRBJ2-1	15	TRBV13	TGTGCCAGCAGCTCCGGACTAGCGGGGGGAGATGAGCAGTTCTTC	CASSSGLAGGDEQFF
TRBD1	NA	TRBJ1-3	17	TRBV6-1	TGTGCCAGCAATGAGGGGACAGGATATAACTCTGGAAACACCATATATTTT	CASNEGTGYNSGNTIYF
NA	NA	TRBJ1-6	15	TRBV19	TGTGCCAGCCAAGCGATCTCCTCCTATAATTCACCCCTCCACTTT	CASQAISSYNSPLHF
NA	NA	TRBJ1-2	15	TRBV7-9	TGTGCCAGCAGCTTATTACAGGGATTGGGTCGGGGCTACACCTTC	CASSLLQGLGRGYTF
NA	few	TRBJ2-7	15	TRBV21-1	TGTGCCAGCAGCAAAGGATTCAGGGAAGGCCCCGAGCAGTACTTC	CASSKGFREGPEQYF
NA	NA	TRBJ2-3	17	TRBV27	TGTGCCAGCAGTTTATTTACAGGGTCAAAGAGTGCAGATACGCAGTATTTT	CASSLFTGSKSADTQYF
TRBD2	NA	TRBJ2-5	14	TRBV5-4	TGTGCCAGCAGCTTGGTGGCTAGCGGAGAGACCCAGTACTTC	CASSLVASGETQYF
NA	NA	TRBJ1-2	12	TRBV12-3/TRBV12-4	TGTGCCAGCAGTTTAGACAGAAATGGCTACACCTTC	CASSLDRNGYTF
NA	NA	TRBJ1-2	16	TRBV25-1	TGTGCCAGCAGTGAATTCGGTTTGTTAGCTAACTATGGCTACACCTTC	CASSEFGLLANYGYTF
NA	NA	TRBJ2-2	13	TRBV7-2	TGTGCCAGCGCCCCAGTCTGGACCGGGGAGCTGTTTTTT	CASAPVWTGELFF
TRBD1	NA	TRBJ1-5	15	TRBV4-1	TGCGCCAGCAGCCCTTGGACAGGGGGCAATCAGCCCCAGCATTTT	CASSPWTGGNQPQHF
TRBD1	NA	TRBJ2-2	15	TRBV5-4	TGTGCCAGCAGCGTGGGGACAGGGGGGGACGGGGAGCTGTTTTTT	CASSVGTGGDGELFF
NA	NA	TRBJ1-1	13	TRBV6-4	TGTGCCAGCAGTGACGAGTGGAACACTGAAGCTTTCTTT	CASSDEWNTEAFF
NA	few	TRBJ1-6	13	TRBV4-1	TGCGCCAGCAGCCAACAGGGTAATTCACCCCTCCACTTT	CASSQQGNSPLHF
TRBD2	NA	TRBJ2-5	15	TRBV5-1	TGCGCCAGCAGCGAACTAGCGGGGAGAAGGGAGACCCAGTACTTC	CASSELAGRRETQYF
TRBD1	NA	TRBJ2-3	15	TRBV7-9	TGTGCCAGCAGCTTAGCAGGGGGCAGCACAGATACGCAGTATTTT	CASSLAGGSTDTQYF
NA	NA	TRBJ1-4	16	TRBV30	TGTGCCTGGAGTGTACTAAAAGGGACTTTAAATGAAAAACTGTTTTTT	CAWSVLKGTLNEKLFF
TRBD2	NA	TRBJ2-3	15	TRBV4-1	TGCGCCAGCAGCTTCGGGGCGGGGGAAACAGATACGCAGTATTTT	CASSFGAGETDTQYF
TRBD2	NA	TRBJ2-1	15	TRBV7-6	TGTGCCAGCACCCGTGGGACCGGGGGGGTCCATGAGCAGTTCTTC	CASTRGTGGVHEQFF